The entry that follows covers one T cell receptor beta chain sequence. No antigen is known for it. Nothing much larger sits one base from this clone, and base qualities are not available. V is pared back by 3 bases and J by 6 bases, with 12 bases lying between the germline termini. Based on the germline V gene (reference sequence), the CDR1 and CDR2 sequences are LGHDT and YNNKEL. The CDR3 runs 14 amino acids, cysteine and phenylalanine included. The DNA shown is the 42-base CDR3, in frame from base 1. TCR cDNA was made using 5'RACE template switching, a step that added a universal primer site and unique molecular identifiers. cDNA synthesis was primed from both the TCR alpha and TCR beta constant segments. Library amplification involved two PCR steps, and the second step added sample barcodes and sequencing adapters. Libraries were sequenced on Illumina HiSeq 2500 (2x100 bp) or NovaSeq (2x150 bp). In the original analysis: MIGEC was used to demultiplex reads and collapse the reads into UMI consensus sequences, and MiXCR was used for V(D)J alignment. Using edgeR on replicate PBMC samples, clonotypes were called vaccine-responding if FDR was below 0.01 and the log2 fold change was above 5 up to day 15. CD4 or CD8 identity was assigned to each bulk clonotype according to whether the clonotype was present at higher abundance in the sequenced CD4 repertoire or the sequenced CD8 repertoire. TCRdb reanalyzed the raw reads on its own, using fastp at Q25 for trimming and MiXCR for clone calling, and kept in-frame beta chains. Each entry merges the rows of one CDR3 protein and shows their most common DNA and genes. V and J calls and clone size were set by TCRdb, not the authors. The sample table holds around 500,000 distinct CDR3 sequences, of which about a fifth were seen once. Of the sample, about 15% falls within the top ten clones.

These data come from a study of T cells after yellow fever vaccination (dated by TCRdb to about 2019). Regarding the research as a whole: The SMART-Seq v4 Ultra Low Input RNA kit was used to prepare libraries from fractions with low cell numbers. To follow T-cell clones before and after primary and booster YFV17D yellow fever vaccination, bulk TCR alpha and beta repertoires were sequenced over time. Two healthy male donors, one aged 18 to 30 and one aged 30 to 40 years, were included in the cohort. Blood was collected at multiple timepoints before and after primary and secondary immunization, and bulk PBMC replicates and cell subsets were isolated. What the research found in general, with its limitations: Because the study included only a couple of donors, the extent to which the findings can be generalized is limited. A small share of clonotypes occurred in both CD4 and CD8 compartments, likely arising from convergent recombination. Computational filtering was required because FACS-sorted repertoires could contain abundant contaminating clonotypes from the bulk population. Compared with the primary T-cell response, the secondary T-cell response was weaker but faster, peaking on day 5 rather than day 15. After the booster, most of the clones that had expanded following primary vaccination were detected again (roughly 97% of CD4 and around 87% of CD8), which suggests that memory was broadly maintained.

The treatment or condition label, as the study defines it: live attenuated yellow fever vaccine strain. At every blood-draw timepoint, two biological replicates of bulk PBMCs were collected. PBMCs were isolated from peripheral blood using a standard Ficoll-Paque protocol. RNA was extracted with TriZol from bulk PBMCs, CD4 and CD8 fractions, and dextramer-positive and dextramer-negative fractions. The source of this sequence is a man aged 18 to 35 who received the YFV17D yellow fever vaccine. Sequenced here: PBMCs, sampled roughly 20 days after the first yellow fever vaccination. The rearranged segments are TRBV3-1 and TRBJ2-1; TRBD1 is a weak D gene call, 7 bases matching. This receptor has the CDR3 CASSHRQGGNEQFF. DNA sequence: TGTGCCAGCAGCCATCGGCAGGGGGGCAATGAGCAGTTCTTC.